A single sample is the source of the 24 T cell receptor beta chains below, sequenced in a study of T cells after yellow fever vaccination. TCRdb passed the 5' RACE reads through MiXCR, listing each CDR3 protein once. Altogether under 150,000 distinct CDR3 sequences are present, 15% being singletons, with the ten largest covering roughly two fifths. This sample comprised CD8+ T cells sorted from PBMCs, obtained 5 days after the yellow fever booster vaccination. Receptor source: a man between 18 and 29 years old who received the YFV17D yellow fever vaccine.

This clonotype was seen more than once but under ten times. The CDR3 DNA sequence: TGTGCCAGCAGCTTCCCAGGAAGAGGGGAGATGAGGAACATTCAGTACTTC. Protein sequence: CASSFPGRGEMRNIQYF. The gene calls are TRBV7-9 and TRBJ2-4; D might be TRBD1 or TRBD2, each matching 5 bases. The V and J ends lost 3 bases and 7 bases respectively, with 22 bases between them. The CDR3 consists of 17 residues. Germline V lookup: CDR1 SEHNR, CDR2 FQNEAQ (reference sequence).

Only a few counts were recorded for this clonotype. CDR3 bases: TGCGCCAGCAGCCAAGAGTGGGCTAGCGGTGAAAAACTGTTTTTT. This gives the protein CASSQEWASGEKLFF. The chain couples TRBV4-1 to TRBJ1-4, with D uncertain. Germline V gene sequence: CDR1 MGHRA, CDR2 YSYEKL. The V gene lost 0 bases and the J gene lost 7 bases, with 12 bases spanning the gap. The CDR3 runs to 15 residues.

V and J are TRBV6-6 and TRBJ2-7; D is uncertain. The V and J ends lost 0 bases and 3 bases respectively, with 15 bases between them. The CDR3 loop spans 16 amino acids. Germline loops: CDR1 MNHNY, CDR2 SVGAGI (reference sequence). Written as DNA, the CDR3 is TGTGCCAGCAGTTACTCGACGCTTAGCAGTAACTACGAGCAGTACTTC. Translating gives CASSYSTLSSNYEQYF.

The V call is TRBV20-1, the J call TRBJ1-1; D remains unclear. CDR1 and CDR2 (germline): DFQATT, SNEGSKA (reference sequence). Trimming removed 3 bases at V and 0 bases at J, with 11 bases between. The CDR3 totals 14 residues. CDR3 amino acids: CSASLATLNTEAFF. CDR3 nucleotides: TGCAGTGCTAGCCTCGCGACATTGAACACTGAAGCTTTCTTT.

In this sample, this clonotype turned up many times. The rearrangement links TRBV5-1 to TRBJ2-2; D is perhaps TRBD1 (6 bases). V dropped 1 base and J dropped 3 bases, with 10 bases sitting between them. Germline assignment: CDR1 SGHRS and CDR2 YFSETQ. The CDR3 is 15 amino acids. The CDR3 protein is CASSLKQGDTGELFF. The CDR3 bases are TGCGCCAGCAGCTTGAAACAGGGAGACACCGGGGAGCTGTTTTTT.

The genes are TRBV4-1 and TRBJ2-4; TRBD2 is a possible D gene (5 bases). V was trimmed by 1 base and J by 1 base, leaving 11 bases between them. The CDR3 loop spans 16 amino acids. From germline, CDR1 is MGHRA and CDR2 YSYEKL. CDR3: CASSQGRVGAKNIQYF. The CDR3 coding sequence is TGCGCCAGCAGCCAAGGGCGGGTTGGGGCCAAAAACATTCAGTACTTC.

This chain links TRBV20-1 with TRBJ2-5; TRBD2 might be the D (5 bases). This CDR3 spans 12 amino acids. Germline V gene sequence: CDR1 DFQATT, CDR2 SNEGSKA (reference sequence). V lost 3 bases to trimming and J lost 5 bases, with 10 bases between them. The CDR3 DNA follows: TGCAGTGCTAGTCCGGGAACGGAGACCCAGTACTTC. Translating it yields CSASPGTETQYF.

The V gene is TRBV7-2, the J gene TRBJ2-1, with 9 bases identical to TRBD2. Germline V lookup: CDR1 SGHTA, CDR2 FQGNSA. Trimming removed 5 bases from V and 8 bases from J; junction bases left unmatched: 13. The length of the CDR3 is 16 residues. In nucleotides, the CDR3 is TGTGCCAGCAGCCCGATCGGCGGGGGGGCCGAGGATGAGCAGTTCTTC. The encoded protein is CASSPIGGGAEDEQFF. Combining the CDR3 with reference TRBV7-2 and TRBJ2-1 gives the whole variable domain GAGVSQSPSNKVTEKGKDVELRCDPISGHTALYWYRQSLGQGLEFLIYFQGNSAPDKSGLPSDRFSAERTGGSVSTLTIQRTQQEDSAVYLCASSPIGGGAEDEQFFGPGTRLTVL.

The chain combines TRBV18 with TRBJ2-3; maybe TRBD2 (5 bases). Germline CDR1 and CDR2: KGHSH and LQKENI. CDR3 length: 15 residues. Trimming cost V 11 bases and J 3 bases, with 21 bases left between them. The CDR3 region is CAARGPPNATDTQYF. The DNA for the CDR3 is TGTGCCGCGAGAGGGCCCCCCAATGCTACAGATACGCAGTATTTT. Together with reference TRBV18 and TRBJ2-3, the CDR3 gives the full variable domain: NAGVMQNPRHLVRRRGQEARLRCSPMKGHSHVYWYRQLPEEGLKFMVYLQKENIIDESGMPKERFSAEFPKEGPSILRIQQVVRGDSAAYFCAARGPPNATDTQYFGPGTRLTVL.

The V and J genes are TRBV27 and TRBJ2-7, with 10 bases fitting TRBD1. Germline V gene sequence: CDR1 MNHEY, CDR2 SMNVEV (reference sequence). V lost 2 bases and J lost 3; bases outside the gene matches: 1. This CDR3 has 14 residues. CDR3: CASSLRTGGYEQYF. CDR3 nucleotide sequence: TGTGCCAGCAGTTTACGGACAGGGGGCTACGAGCAGTACTTC.

This chain joins TRBV7-6 and TRBJ2-3, with 7 bases matching TRBD1. Trimming removed 3 bases from V and 2 bases from J; junction bases left unmatched: 5. CDR3 size: 15 residues. Germline V gene data show CDR1 as SGHVS and CDR2 as FNYEAQ. DNA of the CDR3: TGTGCCAGCAGCTTTTACAGGGGATCCACAGATACGCAGTATTTT. This translates into CASSFYRGSTDTQYF. The whole variable domain, filled in from reference TRBV7-6 and TRBJ2-3, reads GAGVSQSPRYKVTKRGQDVALRCDPISGHVSLYWYRQALGQGPEFLTYFNYEAQQDKSGLPNDRFSAERPEGSISTLTIQRTEQRDSAMYRCASSFYRGSTDTQYFGPGTRLTVL.

This clonotype was recorded at least ten times. The chain combines TRBV4-3 with TRBJ2-1; D is unresolved. Between the trimmed V and J ends, which lost 0 bases and 4 bases, there was a span of 13 bases. Germline V gene sequence: CDR1 LGHNA, CDR2 YSLEER. This CDR3 contains 16 residues. CDR3 sequence (DNA): TGCGCCAGCAGCCAAGAGACCCAGTCCTCTTACAATGAGCAGTTCTTC. Its translation is CASSQETQSSYNEQFF.

The chain couples TRBV4-1 to TRBJ2-5; D is unresolved. Trimming cost V 2 bases and J 1 base, with 14 bases left between them. The CDR3 runs 16 residues. The germline CDR1 and CDR2 sequences are MGHRA and YSYEKL. The CDR3 region is CASSQTPAATQETQYF. The CDR3 DNA reads as TGCGCCAGCAGCCAAACCCCCGCGGCCACCCAAGAGACCCAGTACTTC.

A few counts support this clonotype. V usage is TRBV2 and J usage is TRBJ1-1; D unresolved. V dropped 2 bases and J dropped 4 bases, with 14 bases sitting between them. The CDR3 length is 15 residues. Germline CDR1 reads SNHLY; CDR2 reads FYNNEI. The CDR3 nucleotides read TGTGCCAGCAGTGAACTCCGGATGGGTGGCACTGAAGCTTTCTTT. This encodes CASSELRMGGTEAFF.

The chain joins TRBV12-3 or TRBV12-4 to TRBJ2-5, with a possible D match to TRBD1 (6 bases). V was cut by 5 bases and J by 2 bases, with 12 bases left in between. The CDR3 consists of 14 residues. DNA for the CDR3: TGTGCCAGCAGTCAGACAGGTTTACAAGAGACCCAGTACTTC. Translation: CASSQTGLQETQYF.

V is TRBV2 and J is TRBJ1-5, with D possibly matching TRBD1 (5 bases). The germline gives CDR1 SNHLY, CDR2 FYNNEI. The CDR3 covers 16 residues. Between the trimmed V and J ends, which lost 2 bases and 6 bases, there was a span of 17 bases. The chain's CDR3 is CASSERGGGTSQPQHF. The CDR3 DNA reads as TGTGCCAGCAGTGAACGGGGGGGTGGGACGAGTCAGCCCCAGCATTTT. Filled out from reference TRBV2 and TRBJ1-5, the complete variable domain reads EPEVTQTPSHQVTQMGQEVILRCVPISNHLYFYWYRQILGQKVEFLVSFYNNEISEKSEIFDDQFSVERPDGSNFTLKIRSTKLEDSAMYFCASSERGGGTSQPQHFGDGTRLSIL.

This clonotype was picked up a small number of times. The chain uses TRBV7-3 and TRBJ2-1; D is tentatively TRBD1 or TRBD2 (6 bases each). V was cut by 4 bases and J by 7 bases, with 14 bases left in between. Germline loops: CDR1 SGHTA, CDR2 FQGTGA. The CDR3 totals 14 residues. CDR3 residues: CASSSLGGRNEQFF. DNA of the CDR3: TGTGCCAGCAGCTCTCTCGGGGGCAGGAATGAGCAGTTCTTC.

The rearrangement links TRBV20-1 to TRBJ2-1; D is possibly TRBD1 or TRBD2 (5 bases each). The germline V and J ends were trimmed by 1 base and 8 bases, with 18 bases remaining between them. The CDR3 sequence is 15 residues long. Looked up from germline, CDR1 is DFQATT and CDR2 is SNEGSKA (reference sequence). The CDR3 region is CSARVGAPFGYEQFF. CDR3 sequence (DNA): TGCAGTGCTAGAGTCGGGGCGCCGTTCGGGTATGAGCAGTTCTTC.

This clonotype was seen a few times. V usage is TRBV4-1 and J usage is TRBJ1-3; possibly TRBD1 for D (5 bases). This CDR3 is 15 amino acids long. V was cut by 1 base and J by 3 bases, with 10 bases left in between. Looked up from germline, CDR1 is MGHRA and CDR2 is YSYEKL. CDR3: CASSQGRGGGNTIYF. The CDR3 DNA is TGCGCCAGCAGCCAAGGACGGGGCGGTGGAAACACCATATATTTT.

The table lists this clonotype with a few counts. The J gene is TRBJ2-7, the V gene TRBV6-2 or TRBV6-3; 8 positions match TRBD1. This CDR3 region has 15 residues. V shed 2 bases and J 5 bases; nucleotides not matched to a gene: 8. Germline V gene data show CDR1 as MNHEY and CDR2 as SVGEGT. The CDR3 protein is CASSYPYSDRDEQYF. The CDR3, as DNA: TGTGCCAGCAGTTACCCCTACTCGGACAGGGACGAGCAGTACTTC.

The DNA for the CDR3 is TGCGCCAGCAGCTCAGACAGGCCCATGGAGCAGTACGTC. This translates into CASSSDRPMEQYV. The chain combines TRBV5-1 with TRBJ2-7; D is perhaps TRBD1 (6 bases). V lost 3 bases and J 7 bases, leaving 14 bases between the germline ends. The CDR3 has 13 amino acids. Germline V CDR1 and CDR2: SGHRS, YFSETQ.

This clonotype has at least ten counts. J is TRBJ1-2 and V is TRBV12-3 or TRBV12-4; possibly TRBD1 for D (5 bases). Trimming removed 6 bases from V and 4 bases from J, with 15 bases in between. CDR3 size: 14 residues. Here the CDR3 reads CASSPGLVPYGYTF. DNA of the CDR3: TGTGCCAGCAGCCCAGGGTTGGTCCCCTATGGCTACACCTTC.

This clonotype has a single count. This sequence joins TRBV6-1 and TRBJ2-7; the D gene is possibly TRBD2 (6 bases). V was shortened by 2 bases and J by 2 bases, with 7 bases between the two germline ends. This CDR3 spans 13 amino acids. In germline, CDR1 is MNHNS, CDR2 SASEGT. The CDR3 nucleotides are TGTGCCAGCAGTGAAACGGGGGCCTACGAGCAGTACGTC. Translated: CASSETGAYEQYV.

This chain uses TRBV7-8 with TRBJ1-6; tentative D call: TRBD1 (5 bases). The germline CDR1 and CDR2 sequences are SGHVS and FQNEAQ. This CDR3 has 21 residues. The ends were cut back, 4 bases at V and 0 bases at J, with 25 bases in the middle. CDR3 region: CASSWGDTGASRSSYNSPLHF. Here the CDR3 DNA reads TGTGCCAGCAGCTGGGGAGACACAGGAGCCTCTAGAAGCTCCTATAATTCACCCCTCCACTTT.